This T cell receptor (beta chain) was obtained from a study of T cell responses to AZD1222 COVID-19 vaccine. Libraries were prepared by immunoSEQ multiplex PCR; TCRdb keeps only in-frame clonotypes and omits some of them. Here the sample spans about 180,000 clones, approximately 92% being singletons. CDR3 length: 13 amino acids. V lost 3 bases to trimming and J lost 3 bases, with 9 bases between them. Germline V CDR1 and CDR2: GTSNPN, SVGIG (reference sequence). The table lists this clone with a few counts. What it binds is not known. Whole-study results and caveats: Baseline antibody screening turned up just six seropositive AZD1222 recipients.

The sequenced sample was peripheral blood, obtained on day 0 of AZD1222 vaccination. This clonotype was sampled from an adult in good health. This chain connects TRBV30 to TRBJ1-5; no clear D gene. This chain's CDR3 is CAWRGQINQPQHF. For the CDR3, the DNA is TGTGCCTGGAGGGGCCAGATCAATCAGCCCCAGCATTTT.